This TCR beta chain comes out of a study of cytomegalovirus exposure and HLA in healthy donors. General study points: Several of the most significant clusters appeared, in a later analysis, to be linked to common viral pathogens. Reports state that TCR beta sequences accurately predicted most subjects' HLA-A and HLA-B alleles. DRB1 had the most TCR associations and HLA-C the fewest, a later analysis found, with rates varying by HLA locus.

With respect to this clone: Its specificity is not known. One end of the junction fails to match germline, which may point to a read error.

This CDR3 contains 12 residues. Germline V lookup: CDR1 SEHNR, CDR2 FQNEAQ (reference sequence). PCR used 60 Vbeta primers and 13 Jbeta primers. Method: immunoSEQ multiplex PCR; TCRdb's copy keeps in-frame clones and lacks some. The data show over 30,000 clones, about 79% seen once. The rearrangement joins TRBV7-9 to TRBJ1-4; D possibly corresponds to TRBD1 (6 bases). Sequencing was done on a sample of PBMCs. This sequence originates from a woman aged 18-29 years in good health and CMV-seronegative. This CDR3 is CSSRTENEKLFF. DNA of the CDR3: TGTTCCAGCAGGACAGAAAATGAAAAACTGTTTTTT. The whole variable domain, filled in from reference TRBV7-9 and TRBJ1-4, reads DTGVSQNPRHKITKRGQNVTFRCDPISEHNRLYWYRQTLGQGPEFLTYFQNEAQLEKSRLLSDRFSAERPKGSFSTLEIQRTEQGDSAMYLCSSRTENEKLFFGSGTQLSVL.